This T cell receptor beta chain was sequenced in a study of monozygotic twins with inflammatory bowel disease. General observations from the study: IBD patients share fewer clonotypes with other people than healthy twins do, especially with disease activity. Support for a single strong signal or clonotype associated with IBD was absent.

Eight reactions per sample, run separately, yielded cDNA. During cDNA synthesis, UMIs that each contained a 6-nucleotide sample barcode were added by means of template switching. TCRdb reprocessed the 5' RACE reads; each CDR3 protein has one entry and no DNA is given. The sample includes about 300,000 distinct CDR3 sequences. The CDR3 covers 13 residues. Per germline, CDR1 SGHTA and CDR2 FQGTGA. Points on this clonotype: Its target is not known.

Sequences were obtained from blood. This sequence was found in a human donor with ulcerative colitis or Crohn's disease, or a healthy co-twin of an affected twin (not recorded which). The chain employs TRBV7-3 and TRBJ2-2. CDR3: CASSRSQTGELFF.